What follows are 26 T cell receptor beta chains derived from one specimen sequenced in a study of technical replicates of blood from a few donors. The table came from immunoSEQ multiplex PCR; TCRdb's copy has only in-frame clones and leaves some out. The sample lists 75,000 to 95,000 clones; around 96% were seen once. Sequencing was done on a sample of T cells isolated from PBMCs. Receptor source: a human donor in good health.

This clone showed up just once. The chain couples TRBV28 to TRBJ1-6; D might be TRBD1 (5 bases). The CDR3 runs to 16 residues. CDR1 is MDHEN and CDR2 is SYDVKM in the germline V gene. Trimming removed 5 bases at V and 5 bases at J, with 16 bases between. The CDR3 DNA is TGTGCCAGCAGTCGGCATGGGGCCCTCAATAATTCACCCCTCCACTTT. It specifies CASSRHGALNNSPLHF.

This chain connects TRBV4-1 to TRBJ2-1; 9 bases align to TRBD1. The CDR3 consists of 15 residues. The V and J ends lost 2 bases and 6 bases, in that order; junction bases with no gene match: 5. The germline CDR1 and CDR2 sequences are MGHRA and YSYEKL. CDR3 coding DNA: TGCGCCAGCAGCCAAACCGGGACAGGGAGCAATGAGCAGTTCTTC. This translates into CASSQTGTGSNEQFF.

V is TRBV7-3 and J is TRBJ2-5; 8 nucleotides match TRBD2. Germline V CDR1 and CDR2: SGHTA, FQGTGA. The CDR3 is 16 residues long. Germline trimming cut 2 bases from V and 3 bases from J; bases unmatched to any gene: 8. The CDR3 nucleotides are TGTGCCAGCAGCTTATTTGGCGGGGGGAATGAAGAGACCCAGTACTTC. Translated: CASSLFGGGNEETQYF.

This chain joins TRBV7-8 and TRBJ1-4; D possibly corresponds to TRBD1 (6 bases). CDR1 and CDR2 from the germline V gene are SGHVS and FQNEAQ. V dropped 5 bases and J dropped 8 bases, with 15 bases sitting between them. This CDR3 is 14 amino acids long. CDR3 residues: CASSPGTSGEKLFF. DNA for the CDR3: TGTGCCAGCAGCCCGGGGACATCAGGCGAAAAACTGTTTTTT.

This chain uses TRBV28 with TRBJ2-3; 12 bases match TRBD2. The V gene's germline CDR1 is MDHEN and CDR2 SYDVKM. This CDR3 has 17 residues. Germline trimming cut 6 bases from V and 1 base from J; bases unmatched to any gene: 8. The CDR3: CASSYLRLAGGTDTQYF. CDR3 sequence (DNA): TGTGCCAGCAGCTACCTTAGACTAGCGGGGGGCACAGATACGCAGTATTTT.

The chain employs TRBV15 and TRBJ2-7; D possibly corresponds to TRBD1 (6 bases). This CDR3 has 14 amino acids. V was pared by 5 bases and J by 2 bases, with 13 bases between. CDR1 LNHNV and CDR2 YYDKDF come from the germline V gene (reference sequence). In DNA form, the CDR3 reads TGTGCCACCAGCGGAAGACAGGACCCCTACGAGCAGTACTTC. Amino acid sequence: CATSGRQDPYEQYF.

CDR3 DNA: TGTGCCTGGGGGGACAGTAAATTAAGTAGCTATGGCTACACCTTC. It specifies CAWGDSKLSSYGYTF. The V gene is TRBV30, the J gene TRBJ1-2; 7 positions match TRBD1. Germline V gene lookup returns CDR1 GTSNPN and CDR2 SVGIG (reference sequence). With 5 bases clipped from V and 4 bases from J, the junction kept 13 bases outside the gene matches. The CDR3 runs to 15 residues.

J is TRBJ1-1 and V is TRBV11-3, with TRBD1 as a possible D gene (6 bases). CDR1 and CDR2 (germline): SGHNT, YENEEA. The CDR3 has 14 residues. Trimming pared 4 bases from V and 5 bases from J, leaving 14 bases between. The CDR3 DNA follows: TGTGCCAGCAGCTCCCCTGGACAGTTGACTGAAGCTTTCTTT. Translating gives CASSSPGQLTEAFF.

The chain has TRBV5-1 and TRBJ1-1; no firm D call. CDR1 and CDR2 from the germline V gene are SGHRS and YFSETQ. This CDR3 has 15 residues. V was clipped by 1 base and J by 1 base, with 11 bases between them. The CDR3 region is CASSLWRAWNTEAFF. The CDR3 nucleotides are TGCGCCAGCAGCTTGTGGAGGGCTTGGAACACTGAAGCTTTCTTT.

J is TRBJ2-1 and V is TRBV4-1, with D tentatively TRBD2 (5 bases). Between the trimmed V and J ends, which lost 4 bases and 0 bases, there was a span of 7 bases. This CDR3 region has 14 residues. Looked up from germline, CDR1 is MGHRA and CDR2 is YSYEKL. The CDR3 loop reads CASSRGSSYNEQFF. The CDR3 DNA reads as TGCGCCAGCAGCCGTGGGAGCTCCTACAATGAGCAGTTCTTC.

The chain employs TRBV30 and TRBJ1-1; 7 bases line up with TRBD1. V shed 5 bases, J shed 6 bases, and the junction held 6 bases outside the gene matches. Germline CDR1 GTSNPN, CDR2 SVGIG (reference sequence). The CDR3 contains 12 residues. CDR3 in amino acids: CAWEGQLAEAFF. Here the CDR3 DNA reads TGTGCCTGGGAGGGACAGTTGGCTGAAGCTTTCTTT.

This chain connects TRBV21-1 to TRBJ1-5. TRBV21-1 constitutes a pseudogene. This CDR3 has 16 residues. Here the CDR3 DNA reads TGTGCCAGCAGCCCCCACCCCGGGGTGGTCAGGCGGCCCCAGCATTTT. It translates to CASSPHPGVVRRPQHF.

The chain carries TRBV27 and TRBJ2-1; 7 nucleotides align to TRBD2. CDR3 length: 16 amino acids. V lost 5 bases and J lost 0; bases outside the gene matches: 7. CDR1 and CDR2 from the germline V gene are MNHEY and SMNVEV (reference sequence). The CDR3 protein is CASSPQRGSSYNEQFF. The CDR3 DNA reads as TGTGCCAGCAGTCCACAGCGGGGTAGCTCCTACAATGAGCAGTTCTTC.

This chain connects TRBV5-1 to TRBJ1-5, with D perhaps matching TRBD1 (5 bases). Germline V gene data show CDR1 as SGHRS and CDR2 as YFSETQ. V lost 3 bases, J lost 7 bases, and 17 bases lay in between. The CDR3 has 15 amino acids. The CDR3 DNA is TGCGCCAGCAGCTCGGACGGGGGGTCTGAACAGCCCCAGCATTTT. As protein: CASSSDGGSEQPQHF. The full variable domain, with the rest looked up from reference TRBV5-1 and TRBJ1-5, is KAGVTQTPRYLIKTRGQQVTLSCSPISGHRSVSWYQQTPGQGLQFLFEYFSETQRNKGNFPGRFSGRQFSNSRSEMNVSTLELGDSALYLCASSSDGGSEQPQHFGDGTRLSIL.

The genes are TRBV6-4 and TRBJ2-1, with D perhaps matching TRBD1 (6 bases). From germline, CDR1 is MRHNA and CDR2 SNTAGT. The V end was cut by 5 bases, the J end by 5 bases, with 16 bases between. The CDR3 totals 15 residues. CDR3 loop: CASSSWTSGDNEQFF. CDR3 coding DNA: TGTGCCAGCAGTTCATGGACCTCAGGGGACAATGAGCAGTTCTTC.

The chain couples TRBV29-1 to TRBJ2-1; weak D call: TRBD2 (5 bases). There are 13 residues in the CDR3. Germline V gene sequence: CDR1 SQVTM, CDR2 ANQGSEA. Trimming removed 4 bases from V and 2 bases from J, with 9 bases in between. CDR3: CSVGADPYNEQFF. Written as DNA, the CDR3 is TGCAGCGTTGGAGCGGATCCCTACAATGAGCAGTTCTTC.

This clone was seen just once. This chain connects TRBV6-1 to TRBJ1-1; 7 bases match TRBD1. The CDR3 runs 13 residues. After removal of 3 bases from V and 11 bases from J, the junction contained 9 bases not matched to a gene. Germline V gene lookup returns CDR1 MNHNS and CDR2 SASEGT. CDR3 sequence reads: CASSDGQAYVAFF. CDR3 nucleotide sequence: TGTGCCAGCAGTGATGGACAGGCTTACGTGGCTTTCTTT.

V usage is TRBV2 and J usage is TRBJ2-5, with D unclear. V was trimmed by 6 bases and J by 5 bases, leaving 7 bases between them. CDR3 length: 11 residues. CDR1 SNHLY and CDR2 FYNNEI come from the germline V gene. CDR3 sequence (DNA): TGTGCCAGCAGGGTTGAGGAGACCCAGTACTTC. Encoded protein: CASRVEETQYF.

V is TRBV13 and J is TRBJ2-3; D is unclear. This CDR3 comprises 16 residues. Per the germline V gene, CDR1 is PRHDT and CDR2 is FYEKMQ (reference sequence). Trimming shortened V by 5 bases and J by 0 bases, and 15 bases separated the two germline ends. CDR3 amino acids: CASSPRLFASTDTQYF. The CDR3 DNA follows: TGTGCCAGCAGCCCCCGACTTTTCGCTAGCACAGATACGCAGTATTTT.

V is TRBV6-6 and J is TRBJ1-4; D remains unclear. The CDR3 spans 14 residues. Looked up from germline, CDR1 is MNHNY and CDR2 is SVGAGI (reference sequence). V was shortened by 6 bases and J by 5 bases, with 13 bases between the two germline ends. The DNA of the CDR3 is TGTGCCAGCAGCCAGCGGACGGAAAATGAAAAACTGTTTTTT. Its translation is CASSQRTENEKLFF.

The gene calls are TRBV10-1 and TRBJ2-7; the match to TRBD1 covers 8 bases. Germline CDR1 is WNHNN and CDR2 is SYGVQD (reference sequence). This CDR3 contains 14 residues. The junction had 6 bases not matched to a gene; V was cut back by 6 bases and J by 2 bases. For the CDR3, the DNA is TGCGCCAGCAGACCCGGGACAGGAGCCTACGAGCAGTACTTC. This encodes CASRPGTGAYEQYF.

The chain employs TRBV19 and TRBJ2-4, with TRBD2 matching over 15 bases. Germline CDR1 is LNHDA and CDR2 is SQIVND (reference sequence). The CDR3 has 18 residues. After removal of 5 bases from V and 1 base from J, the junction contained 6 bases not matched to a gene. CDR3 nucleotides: TGTGCCAGTAGTTCACCGGGACTAGCGGGAGGTGCCAAAAACATTCAGTACTTC. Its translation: CASSSPGLAGGAKNIQYF.

The CDR3 is CASSRGGGTGYEKLFF. The DNA of the CDR3 is TGCGCCAGCAGCCGTGGGGGCGGGACAGGGTATGAAAAACTGTTTTTT. V is TRBV5-1 and J is TRBJ1-4; TRBD1 matches at 9 bases. The CDR3 runs 16 residues. The junction had 10 bases not matched to a gene; V was cut back by 4 bases and J by 6 bases. Germline assignment: CDR1 SGHRS and CDR2 YFSETQ.

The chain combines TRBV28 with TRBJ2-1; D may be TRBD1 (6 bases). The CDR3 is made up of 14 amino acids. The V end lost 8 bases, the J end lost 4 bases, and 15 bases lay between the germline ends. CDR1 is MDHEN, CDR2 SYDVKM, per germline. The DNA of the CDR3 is TGTGCCAGCCGGGACATCTCTAATTACAATGAGCAGTTCTTC. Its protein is CASRDISNYNEQFF.

The CDR3 sequence is CASSSSGGAYEQYF. Written as DNA, the CDR3 is TGCGCCAGCAGTAGTAGCGGGGGGGCCTACGAGCAGTACTTC. The chain recombines TRBV5-1 with TRBJ2-7; 11 bases align to TRBD2. Germline assignment: CDR1 SGHRS and CDR2 YFSETQ. V lost 5 bases to trimming and J lost 2 bases; unmatched junction nucleotides: 3. This CDR3 has 14 residues.

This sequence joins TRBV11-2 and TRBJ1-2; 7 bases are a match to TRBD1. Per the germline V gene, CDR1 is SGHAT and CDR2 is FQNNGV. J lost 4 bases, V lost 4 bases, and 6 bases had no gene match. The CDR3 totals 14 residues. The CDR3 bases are TGTGCCAGCAGCTCCTTAGGGGGCTCCTATGGCTACACCTTC. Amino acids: CASSSLGGSYGYTF.